This TCR beta chain was recorded in a study of memory CD4+ T cells and cytomegalovirus serostatus. Study summary: Of the healthy Belgian adults, 9 or 10 were CMV seropositive and 20 to 30 seronegative.

The table came from immunoSEQ multiplex PCR; TCRdb's copy has only in-frame clones and leaves some out. Here the sample spans 30,000 to 45,000 clones, around 80% being singletons. The sort gate was single viable CD3+CD4+CD8-CD45RO+ cells for memory CD4+ T cells. The V end lost 2 bases, the J end lost 8 bases, and 15 bases lay between the germline ends. Germline CDR1 SGHDN, CDR2 FVKESK. CDR3 length: 14 residues. This sequence originates from an adult in good health and CMV-seropositive. The chain uses TRBV14 and TRBJ1-2, with D possibly being TRBD1 (6 bases). The sample comprised memory CD4+ T cells from blood. The CDR3 protein is CASSQFRGVKGYTF. CDR3 coding DNA: TGTGCCAGCAGCCAATTCAGGGGAGTTAAGGGCTACACCTTC.